This passage covers 11 T cell receptor beta chains from one sample sequenced in a study of blood T cells in healthy people across ages. Next came a second PCR, run for roughly 6 to 11 cycles, which used a sample-barcoded 5' primer along with a J-beta primer mix. TCRdb re-called the 5' RACE reads with MiXCR, one entry per CDR3 protein. The data show about 680,000 distinct CDR3 sequences, 49% seen once. The specimen sequenced was blood. The receptors here all came from a woman aged 55 to 70 in good health.

The rearrangement links TRBV19 to TRBJ2-6; maybe TRBD1 (7 bases). The V gene lost 4 bases and the J gene lost 2 bases, with 15 bases spanning the gap. The CDR3 has 17 amino acids. CDR1 and CDR2 (germline): LNHDA, SQIVND (reference sequence). The DNA of the CDR3 is TGTGCCAGTAGTAGCTGGACAGGAGGGACTGGGGCCAACGTCCTGACTTTC. Translated: CASSSWTGGTGANVLTF.

This clonotype appeared a few times. The chain employs TRBV28 and TRBJ1-2; D ambiguous. Germline CDR1 MDHEN, CDR2 SYDVKM. Trimming took off 6 bases at V and 4 bases at J, with 12 bases between the two ends. This CDR3 has 13 residues. The CDR3 loop reads CASSLSQVYGYTF. In nucleotides, the CDR3 is TGTGCCAGCAGCCTGAGCCAGGTCTATGGCTACACCTTC.

In this sample, this clonotype turned up once. At one end the junction does not follow the germline gene, possibly because of a read error. V gene TRBV5-1 combines with J gene TRBJ2-3; 8 positions match TRBD1. Germline values: CDR1 SGHRS, CDR2 YFSETQ. The CDR3 spans 18 residues. CDR3 nucleotides: TGCGCCAGCAGCTCAACACATCCGGGACAGGCTGTGGCAGATATGCAGTATTTT. It encodes CASSSTHPGQAVADMQYF.

The V and J genes are TRBV7-9 and TRBJ2-3; no firm D call. Trimming stripped 6 bases from V and 6 bases from J, with 7 bases between. CDR3 length: 11 residues. Germline CDR1 is SEHNR and CDR2 is FQNEAQ (reference sequence). The CDR3 nucleotides are TGTGCCAGCAGTCCCCCGGATACGCAGTATTTT. Translated, it gives CASSPPDTQYF.

The gene calls are TRBV5-1 and TRBJ2-5; weak D call: TRBD1 (6 bases). The germline V and J ends were trimmed by 4 bases and 3 bases, with 13 bases remaining between them. Germline CDR1 reads SGHRS; CDR2 reads YFSETQ. The CDR3 is 14 residues long. CDR3 amino acids: CASSRGGTEETQYF. The CDR3 DNA follows: TGCGCCAGCAGCCGAGGGGGAACCGAAGAGACCCAGTACTTC.

This chain connects TRBV9 to TRBJ2-3; D remains unclear. Germline CDR1 is SGDLS and CDR2 is YYNGEE. V shed 1 base and J shed 2 bases, with 8 bases lying between them. This CDR3 spans 14 amino acids. The CDR3 region has the DNA TGTGCCAGCAGCGTATCTCCCCACACAGATACGCAGTATTTT. It specifies CASSVSPHTDTQYF. Complete variable domain (other parts from reference TRBV9 and TRBJ2-3): DSGVTQTPKHLITATGQRVTLRCSPRSGDLSVYWYQQSLDQGLQFLIQYYNGEERAKGNILERFSAQQFPDLHSELNLSSLELGDSALYFCASSVSPHTDTQYFGPGTRLTVL.

The chain uses TRBV5-1 and TRBJ1-1; no reliable D call. From germline, CDR1 is SGHRS and CDR2 YFSETQ. This CDR3 is built from 16 residues. Trimming took off 0 bases at V and 1 base at J, with 13 bases between the two ends. CDR3 region: CASSLGVGRTNTEAFF. CDR3 sequence (DNA): TGCGCCAGCAGCTTGGGCGTCGGCCGAACGAACACTGAAGCTTTCTTT.

V is TRBV7-2 and J is TRBJ2-7, with D possibly matching TRBD1 (5 bases). Deletions cut 5 bases from V and 0 bases from J, with 14 bases between. Germline V gene lookup returns CDR1 SGHTA and CDR2 FQGNSA. The CDR3 has 15 residues. CDR3 nucleotide sequence: TGTGCCAGCAGCCCCGGACACTTGCCCTCCTACGAGCAGTACTTC. Encoded protein: CASSPGHLPSYEQYF. Full variable domain (rest looked up from reference TRBV7-2 and TRBJ2-7): GAGVSQSPSNKVTEKGKDVELRCDPISGHTALYWYRQSLGQGLEFLIYFQGNSAPDKSGLPSDRFSAERTGGSVSTLTIQRTQQEDSAVYLCASSPGHLPSYEQYFGPGTRLTVT.

The CDR3 is CSAIAGGAYNEQYF. CDR3 nucleotides: TGCAGTGCTATAGCGGGAGGGGCCTACAATGAGCAGTACTTC. The chain links TRBV20-1 to TRBJ2-5; 11 bases are shared with TRBD2. This CDR3 has 14 residues. The junction had 12 bases not matched to a gene; V was cut back by 4 bases and J by 11 bases. Germline V gives CDR1 DFQATT, CDR2 SNEGSKA (reference sequence).

The table lists this clonotype with a few counts. The genes are TRBV29-1 and TRBJ2-5; unclear D gene. Trimming cost V 6 bases and J 4 bases, with 12 bases left between them. Germline loops: CDR1 SQVTM, CDR2 ANQGSEA. This CDR3 contains 12 residues. CDR3: CSVYSGGETQYF. The CDR3, as DNA: TGCAGCGTCTATTCGGGCGGAGAGACCCAGTACTTC.

This clonotype was found a few times. The chain recombines TRBV9 with TRBJ2-4; TRBD1 matches 8 bases. The CDR3 consists of 15 residues. V lost 0 bases and J lost 5; bases outside the gene matches: 4. From germline, CDR1 is SGDLS and CDR2 YYNGEE. CDR3 DNA sequence: TGTGCCAGCAGCGTAGTTGCAGGGGGCGAAAACATTCAGTACTTC. It encodes CASSVVAGGENIQYF.